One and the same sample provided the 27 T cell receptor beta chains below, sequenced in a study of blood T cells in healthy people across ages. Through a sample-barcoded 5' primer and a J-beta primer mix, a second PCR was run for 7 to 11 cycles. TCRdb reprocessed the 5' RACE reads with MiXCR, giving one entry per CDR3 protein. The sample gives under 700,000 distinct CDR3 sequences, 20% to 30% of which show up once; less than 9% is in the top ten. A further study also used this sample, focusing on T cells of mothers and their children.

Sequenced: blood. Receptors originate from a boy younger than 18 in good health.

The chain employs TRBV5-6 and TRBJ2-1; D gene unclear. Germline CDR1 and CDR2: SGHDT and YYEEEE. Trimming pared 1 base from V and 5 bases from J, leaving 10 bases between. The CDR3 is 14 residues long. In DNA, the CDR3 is TGTGCCAGCAGCTTGAGTGACTTCAACAATGAGCAGTTCTTC. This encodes CASSLSDFNNEQFF.

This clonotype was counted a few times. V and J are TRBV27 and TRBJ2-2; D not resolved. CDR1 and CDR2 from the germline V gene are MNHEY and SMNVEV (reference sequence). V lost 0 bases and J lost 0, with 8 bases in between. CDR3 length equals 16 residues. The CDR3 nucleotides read TGTGCCAGCAGTTTATCGGTGCAGCCGAACACCGGGGAGCTGTTTTTT. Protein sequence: CASSLSVQPNTGELFF.

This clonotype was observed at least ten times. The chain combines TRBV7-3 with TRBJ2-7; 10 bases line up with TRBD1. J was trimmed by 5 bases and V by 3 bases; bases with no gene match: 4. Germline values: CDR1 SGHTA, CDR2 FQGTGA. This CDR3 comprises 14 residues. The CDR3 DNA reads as TGTGCCAGCAGCTTGGGGACAGGGGAGCACGAGCAGTACTTC. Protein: CASSLGTGEHEQYF.

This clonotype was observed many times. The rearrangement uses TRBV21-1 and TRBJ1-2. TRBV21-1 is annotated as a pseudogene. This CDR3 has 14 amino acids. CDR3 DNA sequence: TGTGCCAGCAGCCAAAAAGGAGAAAACTATGGCTACACCTTC. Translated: CASSQKGENYGYTF.

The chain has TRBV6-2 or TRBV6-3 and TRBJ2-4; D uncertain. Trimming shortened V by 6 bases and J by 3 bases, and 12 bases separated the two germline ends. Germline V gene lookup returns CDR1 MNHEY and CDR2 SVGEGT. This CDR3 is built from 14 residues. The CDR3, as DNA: TGTGCCAGCAGATGGACGTTCCTCAAAAACATTCAGTACTTC. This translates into CASRWTFLKNIQYF.

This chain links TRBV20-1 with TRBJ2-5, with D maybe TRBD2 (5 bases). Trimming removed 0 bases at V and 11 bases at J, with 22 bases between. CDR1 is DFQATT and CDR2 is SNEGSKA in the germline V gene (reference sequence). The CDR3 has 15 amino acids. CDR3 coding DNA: TGCAGTGCTAGAGAATGGACTCAAAACCTGGGAGAGCAGTACTTC. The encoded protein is CSAREWTQNLGEQYF.

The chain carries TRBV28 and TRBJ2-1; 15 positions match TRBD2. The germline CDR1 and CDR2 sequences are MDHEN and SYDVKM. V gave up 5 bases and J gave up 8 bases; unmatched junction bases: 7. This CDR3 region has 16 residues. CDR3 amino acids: CASSRGLAGGIDEQFF. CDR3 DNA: TGTGCCAGCAGTCGGGGACTAGCGGGAGGAATCGATGAGCAGTTCTTC.

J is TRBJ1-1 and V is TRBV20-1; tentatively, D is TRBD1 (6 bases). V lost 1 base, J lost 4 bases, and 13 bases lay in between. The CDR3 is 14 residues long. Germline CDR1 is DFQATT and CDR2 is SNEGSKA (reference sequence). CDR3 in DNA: TGCAGTGCTAGAGTGGGGGCGAGGGGCACTGAAGCTTTCTTT. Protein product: CSARVGARGTEAFF.

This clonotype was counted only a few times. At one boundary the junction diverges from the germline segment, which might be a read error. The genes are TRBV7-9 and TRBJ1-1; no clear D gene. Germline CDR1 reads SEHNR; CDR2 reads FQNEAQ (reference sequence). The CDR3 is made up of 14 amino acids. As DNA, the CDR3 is TGTGCCAGCAGCTTAGTATTAGTGAACACTGAAGCTCTCTTT. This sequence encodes CASSLVLVNTEALF.

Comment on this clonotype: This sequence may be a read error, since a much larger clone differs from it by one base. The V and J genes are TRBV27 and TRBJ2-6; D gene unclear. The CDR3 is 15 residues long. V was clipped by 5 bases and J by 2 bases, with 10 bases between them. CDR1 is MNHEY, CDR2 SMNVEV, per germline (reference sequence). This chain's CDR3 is CASSGFRPGANVLTF. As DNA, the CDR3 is TGTGCCAGCAGTGGGTTTAGGCCTGGGGCCAACGTCCTGACTTTC.

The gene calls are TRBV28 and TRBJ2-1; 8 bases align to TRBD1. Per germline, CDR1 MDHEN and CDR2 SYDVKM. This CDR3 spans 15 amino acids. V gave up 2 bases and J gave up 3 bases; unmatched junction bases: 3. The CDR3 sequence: CASSLDRGLYNEQFF. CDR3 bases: TGTGCCAGCAGTTTAGACAGGGGACTCTACAATGAGCAGTTCTTC.

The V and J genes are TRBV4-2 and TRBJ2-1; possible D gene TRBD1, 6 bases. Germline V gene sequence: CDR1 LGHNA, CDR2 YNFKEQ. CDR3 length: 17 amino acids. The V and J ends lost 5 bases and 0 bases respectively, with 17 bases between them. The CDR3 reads CASSAGASSSSYNEQFF. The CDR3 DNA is TGTGCCAGCAGCGCAGGGGCGAGCTCCTCCTCCTACAATGAGCAGTTCTTC.

CDR3 sequence reads: CATKDRGSYEQYF. In DNA form, the CDR3 reads TGTGCCACCAAGGACAGGGGATCCTACGAGCAGTACTTC. J is TRBJ2-7 and V is TRBV6-2 or TRBV6-3; TRBD1 agrees at 9 bases. Germline lookup yields CDR1 MNHEY and CDR2 SVGEGT. V was pared by 10 bases and J by 1 base, with 5 bases of the junction left unmatched. The CDR3 covers 13 residues.

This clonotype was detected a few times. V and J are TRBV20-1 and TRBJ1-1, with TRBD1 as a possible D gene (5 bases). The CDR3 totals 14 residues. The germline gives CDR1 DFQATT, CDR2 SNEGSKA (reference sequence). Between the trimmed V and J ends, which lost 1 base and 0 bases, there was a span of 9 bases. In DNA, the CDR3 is TGCAGTGCTAGAGGACAGACCTTGAACACTGAAGCTTTCTTT. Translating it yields CSARGQTLNTEAFF.

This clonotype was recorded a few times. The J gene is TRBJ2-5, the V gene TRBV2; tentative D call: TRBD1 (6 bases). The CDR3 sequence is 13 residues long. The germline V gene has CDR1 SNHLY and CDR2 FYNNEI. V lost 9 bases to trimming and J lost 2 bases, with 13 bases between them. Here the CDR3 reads CASRRTEQETQYF. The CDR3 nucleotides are TGTGCCAGTCGCCGGACAGAACAAGAGACCCAGTACTTC.

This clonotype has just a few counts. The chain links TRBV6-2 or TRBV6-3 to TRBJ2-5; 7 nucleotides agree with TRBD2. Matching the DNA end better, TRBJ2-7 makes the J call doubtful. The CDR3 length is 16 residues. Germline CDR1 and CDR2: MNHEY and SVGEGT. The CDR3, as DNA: TGTGCCAGCAACAGGCACCTTCAGCGGGGCCTCTACGAGCAGTACTTC. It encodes CASNRHLQRGLYEQYF.

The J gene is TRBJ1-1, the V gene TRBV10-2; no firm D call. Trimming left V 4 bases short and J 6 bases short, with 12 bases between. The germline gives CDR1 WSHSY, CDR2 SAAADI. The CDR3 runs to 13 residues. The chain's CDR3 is CASSVALKAEAFF. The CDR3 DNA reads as TGCGCCAGCAGTGTAGCATTGAAAGCTGAAGCTTTCTTT.

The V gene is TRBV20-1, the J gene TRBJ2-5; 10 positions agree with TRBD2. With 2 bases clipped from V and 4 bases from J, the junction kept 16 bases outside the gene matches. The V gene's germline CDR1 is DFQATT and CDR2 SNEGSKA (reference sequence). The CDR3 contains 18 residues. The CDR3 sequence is CSARRAGGVSRLGETQYF. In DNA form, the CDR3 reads TGCAGTGCTAGAAGAGCGGGGGGGGTTAGTAGGCTGGGAGAGACCCAGTACTTC.

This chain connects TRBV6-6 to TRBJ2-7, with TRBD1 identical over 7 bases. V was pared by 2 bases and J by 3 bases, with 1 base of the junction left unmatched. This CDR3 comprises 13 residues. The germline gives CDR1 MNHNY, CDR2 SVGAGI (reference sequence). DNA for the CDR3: TGTGCCAGCAGTTACAACAGGGGCTACGAGCAGTACTTC. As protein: CASSYNRGYEQYF.

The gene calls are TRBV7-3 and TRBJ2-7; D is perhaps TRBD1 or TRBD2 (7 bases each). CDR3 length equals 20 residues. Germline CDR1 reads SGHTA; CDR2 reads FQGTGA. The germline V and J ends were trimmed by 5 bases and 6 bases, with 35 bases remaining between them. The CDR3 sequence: CASSINRQGGVSKRVTEQYF. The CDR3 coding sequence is TGTGCCAGCAGCATCAACCGACAGGGAGGGGTGTCGAAAAGGGTGACCGAGCAGTACTTC.

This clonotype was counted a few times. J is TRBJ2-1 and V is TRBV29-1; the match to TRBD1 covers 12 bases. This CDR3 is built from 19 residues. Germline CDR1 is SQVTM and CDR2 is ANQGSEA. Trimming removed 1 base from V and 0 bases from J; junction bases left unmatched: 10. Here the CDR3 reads CSVEAWGQGAGSSYNEQFF. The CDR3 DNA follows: TGCAGCGTTGAAGCTTGGGGACAGGGGGCAGGGAGCTCCTACAATGAGCAGTTCTTC.

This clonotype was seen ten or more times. The CDR3 loop reads CASSAYGGDEQFF. In nucleotides, the CDR3 is TGTGCCAGCAGCGCTTACGGGGGGGATGAGCAGTTCTTC. The chain combines TRBV7-8 with TRBJ2-1; 8 nucleotides line up with TRBD2. There are 13 residues in the CDR3. With V trimmed by 5 bases and J by 8 bases, 5 bases remained unmatched. Germline V gene sequence: CDR1 SGHVS, CDR2 FQNEAQ.

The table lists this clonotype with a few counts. The CDR3 reads CASSPRAQGNYGYTF. The CDR3, as DNA: TGTGCCAGCAGCCCCCGAGCCCAGGGGAACTATGGCTACACCTTC. The chain links TRBV27 to TRBJ1-2; tentative D call: TRBD1 (6 bases). Trimming left V 6 bases short and J 2 bases short, with 16 bases between. This CDR3 is 15 amino acids long. Per germline, CDR1 MNHEY and CDR2 SMNVEV (reference sequence).

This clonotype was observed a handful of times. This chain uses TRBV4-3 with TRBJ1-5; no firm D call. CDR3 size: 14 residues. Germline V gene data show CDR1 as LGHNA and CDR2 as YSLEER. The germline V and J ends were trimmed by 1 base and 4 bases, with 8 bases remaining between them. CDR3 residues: CASSQAVGNQPQHF. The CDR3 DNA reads TGCGCCAGCAGCCAAGCAGTAGGGAATCAGCCCCAGCATTTT.

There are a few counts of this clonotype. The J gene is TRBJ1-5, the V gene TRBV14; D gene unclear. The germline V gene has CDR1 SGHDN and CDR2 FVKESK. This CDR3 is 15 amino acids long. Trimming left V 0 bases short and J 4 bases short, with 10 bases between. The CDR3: CASSQDLGRNQPQHF. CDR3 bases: TGTGCCAGCAGCCAAGATCTGGGCAGGAATCAGCCCCAGCATTTT.

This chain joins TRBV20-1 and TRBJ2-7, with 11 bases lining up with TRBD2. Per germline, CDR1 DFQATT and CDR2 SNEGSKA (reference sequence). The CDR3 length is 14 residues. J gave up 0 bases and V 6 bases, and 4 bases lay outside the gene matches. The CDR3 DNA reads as TGCAGTGCCAGACTAGCGGGAAGCTCCTACGAGCAGTACTTC. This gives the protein CSARLAGSSYEQYF.

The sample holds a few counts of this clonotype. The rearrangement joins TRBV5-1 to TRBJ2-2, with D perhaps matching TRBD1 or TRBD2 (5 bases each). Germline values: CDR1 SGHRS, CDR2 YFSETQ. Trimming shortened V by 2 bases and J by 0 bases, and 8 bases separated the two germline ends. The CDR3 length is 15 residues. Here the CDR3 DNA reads TGCGCCAGCAGCTTTACGGGGCCGAACACCGGGGAGCTGTTTTTT. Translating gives CASSFTGPNTGELFF.